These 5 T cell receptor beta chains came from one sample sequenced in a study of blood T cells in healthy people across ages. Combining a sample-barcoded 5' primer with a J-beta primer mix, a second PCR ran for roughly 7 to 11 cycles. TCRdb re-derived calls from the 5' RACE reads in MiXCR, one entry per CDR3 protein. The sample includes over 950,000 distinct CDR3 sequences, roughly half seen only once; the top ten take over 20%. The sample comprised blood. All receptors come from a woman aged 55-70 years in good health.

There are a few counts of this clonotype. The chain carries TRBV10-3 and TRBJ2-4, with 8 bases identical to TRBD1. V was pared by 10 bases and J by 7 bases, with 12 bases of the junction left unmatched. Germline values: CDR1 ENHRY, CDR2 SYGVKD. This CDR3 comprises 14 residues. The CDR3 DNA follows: TGTGCCACCGCCCCCGGACAGGGTAGCAACATTCAGTACTTC. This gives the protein CATAPGQGSNIQYF.

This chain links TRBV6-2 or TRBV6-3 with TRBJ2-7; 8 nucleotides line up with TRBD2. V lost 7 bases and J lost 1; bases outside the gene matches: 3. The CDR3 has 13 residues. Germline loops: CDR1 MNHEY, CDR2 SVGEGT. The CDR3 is CASTERESYEQYF. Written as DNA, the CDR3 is TGTGCCAGCACTGAGCGGGAGTCCTACGAGCAGTACTTC.

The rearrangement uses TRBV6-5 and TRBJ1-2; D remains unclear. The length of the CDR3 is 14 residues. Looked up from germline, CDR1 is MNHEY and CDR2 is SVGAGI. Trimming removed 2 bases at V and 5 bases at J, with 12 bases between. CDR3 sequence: CASSYGEGSYGYTF. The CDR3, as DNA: TGTGCCAGCAGTTACGGAGAGGGCAGTTATGGCTACACCTTC.

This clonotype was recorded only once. CDR3 protein: CASSVGAAHPETQYF. The CDR3 region has the DNA TGTGCCAGCAGCGTAGGGGCTGCCCACCCAGAGACCCAGTACTTC. This chain connects TRBV9 to TRBJ2-5; D unresolved. The CDR3 is 15 residues long. V lost 0 bases and J 4 bases, leaving 13 bases between the germline ends. Per the germline V gene, CDR1 is SGDLS and CDR2 is YYNGEE.

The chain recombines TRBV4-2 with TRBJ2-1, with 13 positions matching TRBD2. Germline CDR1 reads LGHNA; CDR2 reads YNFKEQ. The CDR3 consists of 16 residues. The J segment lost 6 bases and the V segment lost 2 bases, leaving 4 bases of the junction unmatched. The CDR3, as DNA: TGTGCCAGCAGCCAATCCGGGACTAGCGGGATCAATGAGCAGTTCTTC. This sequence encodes CASSQSGTSGINEQFF.